This TCR beta chain emerged from a study of blood T cell repertoires in COVID-19. About the research overall: There were acute and convalescent COVID-19 samples, and they came from the United States, Italy and Spain. T cells, B-cell-depleted T cells, or PBMCs supplied cDNA or gDNA.

In the original workflow: The assay estimated nucleated cells by amplifying reference gene primers. The method was immunoSEQ multiplex PCR; TCRdb's version includes in-frame clones alone and lacks a portion of them. D and trimming were read from the DNA, whereas the V and J calls and clone size are those reported in that table. The sample includes 150,000 or so clones, approximately 85% of them seen just once. V lost 9 bases and J lost 1; bases outside the gene matches: 5. The CDR3 length is 13 residues. Germline CDR1 and CDR2: KGHSH and LQKENI. Sequenced input: peripheral blood. The receptor's source is a man between 60 and 75 years old who had recovered from COVID-19. The chain joins TRBV18 to TRBJ2-7; 8 bases match TRBD1. This CDR3 reads CASIGTGSYEQYF. CDR3 nucleotide sequence: TGTGCCAGTATCGGGACAGGTTCCTACGAGCAGTACTTC.